This T cell receptor (beta chain) stems from a study of human T cells and chemical hapten exposure. About the study: The patients, most of them female, presented with alopecia areata, totalis or universalis.

The length of the CDR3 is 15 residues. The germline V gene encodes CDR1 DFQATT and CDR2 SNEGSKA (reference sequence). V lost 4 bases and J 6 bases, leaving 22 bases between the germline ends. Indicated time point: patch test 1, 2 weeks after DPC sensitization. Treatment of the sample: therapeutic diphenylcyclopropenone sensitization with weekly scalp DPC. This clonotype occurred a few times. As the library was built, unique molecular identifiers were attached to individual cDNA molecules. TCRdb re-derived calls from the RACE reads in MiXCR, one entry per CDR3 protein. The data contain about 120,000 distinct CDR3 sequences, approximately 14% of them singletons.

J is TRBJ2-7 and V is TRBV20-1; possibly TRBD1 or TRBD2 for D (5 bases each). This TCR came from a man aged 18 to 35 with alopecia areata. Some clones in this sample may be carry-over from other donors' samples. The source was whole blood, collected in connection with sensitization to the hapten diphenylcyclopropenone (DPC). Here the CDR3 reads CSANLRDRHWSEQYF. CDR3 DNA: TGCAGTGCTAACCTCCGGGACCGCCACTGGAGCGAGCAGTACTTC.